These T cell receptor beta chains were read from a single sample in a study of shared clonotypes between healthy human individuals. The assay was immunoSEQ multiplex PCR, and TCRdb's table has in-frame clones only and misses some. The repertoire holds some 2.4 million clones, with over 85% as singletons. The specimen was naive CD4+ T cells from PBMCs. Receptor source: a man aged 18 to 35 in good health. Some clones in this sample may be carry-over from other donors' samples. Both conserved end residues are trimmed from each CDR3. Only part of the rows carry a size: once, few, many, or a class if the clone is expanded.

cdr3_length: 12
clone_size: -
v_call: TRBV27
j_call: TRBJ2-1
cdr3_aa: ASGQGSSRDEQF

cdr3_length: 12
clone_size: -
v_call: TRBV5-1
j_call: TRBJ2-7
cdr3_aa: ASSFLAGVKEQY

cdr3_length: 14
clone_size: -
v_call: TRBV19
j_call: TRBJ2-1
cdr3_aa: ASSPFGGSGNNEQF

cdr3_length: 13
clone_size: -
v_call: TRBV5-1
j_call: TRBJ2-3
cdr3_aa: ASSLDRKFTDTQY

cdr3_length: 11
clone_size: -
v_call: TRBV9
j_call: TRBJ2-5
cdr3_aa: ASSFRHQETQY

cdr3_length: 13
clone_size: -
v_call: TRBV5-1
j_call: TRBJ2-3
cdr3_aa: ASSDRAGAEDTQY

cdr3_length: 13
clone_size: -
v_call: TRBV6-1
j_call: TRBJ2-1
cdr3_aa: ASSEVGLSYNEQF

cdr3_length: 14
clone_size: -
v_call: TRBV5-1
j_call: TRBJ1-2
cdr3_aa: ASSLGGGKRGEGYT

cdr3_length: 13
clone_size: -
v_call: TRBV27
j_call: TRBJ2-1
cdr3_aa: ASSPVWGSYNEQF

cdr3_length: 12
clone_size: -
v_call: TRBV5-1
j_call: TRBJ2-7
cdr3_aa: ASSLGDSLYEQY

cdr3_length: 13
clone_size: -
v_call: TRBV18
j_call: TRBJ2-2
cdr3_aa: ASSPPRPLDGELF

cdr3_length: 12
clone_size: -
v_call: TRBV29-1
j_call: TRBJ1-2
cdr3_aa: SVPQEGGFYGYT

cdr3_length: 11
clone_size: -
v_call: TRBV19
j_call: TRBJ1-4
cdr3_aa: ASQRPGREKLF

cdr3_length: 13
clone_size: -
v_call: TRBV7-8
j_call: TRBJ2-1
cdr3_aa: ASSPGAGVYNEQF

cdr3_length: 14
clone_size: -
v_call: TRBV7-3
j_call: TRBJ1-2
cdr3_aa: ASSLLGRDRSVGYT

cdr3_length: 14
clone_size: -
v_call: TRBV27
j_call: TRBJ2-2
cdr3_aa: ASRRAGGPFTGELF

cdr3_length: 14
clone_size: -
v_call: TRBV6-1
j_call: TRBJ2-5
cdr3_aa: ASSEASWQGLVTQY

cdr3_length: 13
clone_size: -
v_call: TRBV18
j_call: TRBJ2-3
cdr3_aa: ASSPRQGSTDTQY

cdr3_length: 12
clone_size: once
v_call: TRBV6-6
j_call: TRBJ1-1
cdr3_aa: ASNRGQVNTEAF

cdr3_length: 13
clone_size: -
v_call: TRBV7-3
j_call: TRBJ2-3
cdr3_aa: ASSLGPGLTDTQY

cdr3_length: 14
clone_size: -
v_call: TRBV11-2
j_call: TRBJ1-1
cdr3_aa: ASSTGTGGIRTEAF

cdr3_length: 14
clone_size: -
v_call: TRBV18
j_call: TRBJ2-5
cdr3_aa: ASSPILAGGIETQY

cdr3_length: 12
clone_size: -
v_call: TRBV9
j_call: TRBJ2-5
cdr3_aa: ASSVDRGGETQY

cdr3_length: 16
clone_size: -
v_call: TRBV9
j_call: TRBJ2-6
cdr3_aa: ASSVGTGVSSGANVLT

cdr3_length: 9
clone_size: -
v_call: TRBV20-1
j_call: TRBJ1-1
cdr3_aa: SAPRELKAF

cdr3_length: 13
clone_size: -
v_call: TRBV9
j_call: TRBJ2-1
cdr3_aa: ASSVALAGPTEQF

cdr3_length: 13
clone_size: -
v_call: TRBV7-9
j_call: TRBJ1-5
cdr3_aa: ASSSNGQGNQPQH

cdr3_length: 12
clone_size: -
v_call: TRBV11-2
j_call: TRBJ1-5
cdr3_aa: ASSFTGMDQPQH

cdr3_length: 11
clone_size: -
v_call: TRBV7-9
j_call: TRBJ2-3
cdr3_aa: ASSSEFTDTQY

cdr3_length: 13
clone_size: -
v_call: TRBV18
j_call: TRBJ1-1
cdr3_aa: ASSPPGPAGTEAF

cdr3_length: 14
clone_size: once
v_call: TRBV5-5
j_call: TRBJ2-6
cdr3_aa: ASSLGLDSGANVLT

cdr3_length: 11
clone_size: -
v_call: TRBV7-2
j_call: TRBJ2-7
cdr3_aa: ASSWGSGRGQY

cdr3_length: 14
clone_size: -
v_call: TRBV28
j_call: TRBJ2-3
cdr3_aa: ASGSSGRGPTDTQY

cdr3_length: 14
clone_size: -
v_call: TRBV19
j_call: TRBJ1-2
cdr3_aa: ASSRQGTGESYGYT

cdr3_length: 11
clone_size: -
v_call: TRBV27
j_call: TRBJ2-6
cdr3_aa: ASRVSGANVLT

cdr3_length: 13
clone_size: -
v_call: TRBV6-5
j_call: TRBJ2-7
cdr3_aa: ASSKLAGVVREQY

cdr3_length: 12
clone_size: -
v_call: TRBV28
j_call: TRBJ1-4
cdr3_aa: ASSLLQPNEKLF

cdr3_length: 13
clone_size: -
v_call: TRBV6-5
j_call: -
cdr3_aa: ASSPGGTSAYEQY

cdr3_length: 12
clone_size: -
v_call: TRBV5-1
j_call: TRBJ2-3
cdr3_aa: ASSLRRFTDTQY

cdr3_length: 14
clone_size: -
v_call: TRBV30
j_call: TRBJ1-1
cdr3_aa: AWSTGQGIVNTEAF